Below, one TCR beta chain is given with its context. Methods used by the authors: Amplification of reference gene primers was used by the study to estimate nucleated cell counts. Libraries were prepared by immunoSEQ multiplex PCR; TCRdb keeps only in-frame clonotypes and omits some of them. That table is the source of V, J and clone size, and D and trimming were worked out from the DNA. The sample gives about 200,000 clones, about 83% of which show up once; 5.6% is in the top ten. The CDR3 length is 13 residues. V lost 5 bases to trimming and J lost 5 bases, with 12 bases between them. The germline V gene has CDR1 KGHSH and CDR2 LQKENI. This sample is drawn from a study of blood T cell repertoires in COVID-19. Overall study: Specimens from acute and convalescent COVID-19 originated in the United States, Italy and Spain.

Grouping used clinical history reported by participants in a survey and questionnaire. This TCR was sampled from a man between 40 and 49 years old with acute COVID-19. Sequencing was carried out using PBMCs or T cells enriched from blood (not recorded which). The chain has TRBV18 and TRBJ2-5; D is perhaps TRBD1 (6 bases). As DNA, the CDR3 is TGTGCCAGCTCAATGACAGGACGGGAGACCCAGTACTTC. Translation gives CASSMTGRETQYF.